A single sample gave rise to the 16 T cell receptor beta chains below, sequenced in a study of blood T cell repertoires in COVID-19. TCRdb's table, derived via immunoSEQ multiplex PCR, lists solely in-frame clones and lacks some. The sample consists of 200,000 or so clones, around 90% of them appearing once. The sample taken for sequencing was PBMCs or T cells enriched from blood (not recorded which). All receptors come from a young woman who had recovered from COVID-19.

This chain joins TRBV7-9 and TRBJ2-2; 7 nucleotides match TRBD1. The CDR3 runs 15 residues. Per the germline V gene, CDR1 is SEHNR and CDR2 is FQNEAQ (reference sequence). Trimming at V came to 1 base and at J to 2 bases, leaving 1 base not matched to a gene. As DNA, the CDR3 is TGTGCCAGCAGCTTAGGACAGGGAAACACCGGGGAGCTGTTTTTT. It yields the protein CASSLGQGNTGELFF.

The CDR3 loop is CASSPDRDSSYNTEAFF. The CDR3 DNA reads as TGTGCCAGCTCACCGGACAGGGACAGCTCGTATAACACTGAAGCTTTCTTT. The chain recombines TRBV18 with TRBJ1-1; TRBD1 aligns across 8 bases. Germline CDR1 reads KGHSH; CDR2 reads LQKENI. V was pared by 3 bases and J by 2 bases, with 11 bases of the junction left unmatched. CDR3 length equals 17 residues.

In this sample, this clone turned up once. J is TRBJ2-7 and V is TRBV7-9, with 7 bases that match TRBD2. The CDR3 sequence is 11 residues long. Germline V lookup: CDR1 SEHNR, CDR2 FQNEAQ (reference sequence). V was clipped by 3 bases and J by 7 bases; unmatched bases: 0. This CDR3 reads CASSFSGEQYF. CDR3 in DNA: TGTGCCAGCAGCTTTAGCGGGGAGCAGTACTTC.

CDR3 coding DNA: TGTGCCAGCAGTACCCTAGGGACAGGGGCCGGGGAGCTGTTTTTT. Its translation: CASSTLGTGAGELFF. The genes are TRBV6-6 and TRBJ2-2; 10 bases map to TRBD1. V lost 5 bases, J lost 6 bases, and 6 bases stayed unmatched. Germline loops: CDR1 MNHNY, CDR2 SVGAGI (reference sequence). CDR3 length equals 15 residues.

This rearrangement joins TRBV19 to TRBJ1-6, with D hard to call. The germline V gene has CDR1 LNHDA and CDR2 SQIVND (reference sequence). The CDR3 runs to 13 residues. The V end lost 3 bases, the J end lost 11 bases, and 11 bases lay between the germline ends. CDR3 in DNA: TGTGCCAGTAGTATTACGGTCTCTGCACCCCTCCACTTT. Translated, it gives CASSITVSAPLHF.

V is TRBV4-1 and J is TRBJ1-1; D is unclear. CDR1 and CDR2 (germline): MGHRA, YSYEKL. V gave up 2 bases and J gave up 1 base, with 14 bases separating them. The CDR3 covers 16 residues. CDR3 residues: CASSQLERRGNTEAFF. In DNA, the CDR3 is TGCGCCAGCAGCCAACTCGAGAGGCGGGGGAACACTGAAGCTTTCTTT.

This clone was seen just once. The CDR3 coding sequence is TGTGCCAGCAGTCGGACAGGGTTCGCCACAGATACGCAGTATTTT. Its translation: CASSRTGFATDTQYF. The J gene is TRBJ2-3, the V gene TRBV25-1; TRBD1 aligns across 8 bases. The CDR3 loop spans 15 amino acids. Per the germline V gene, CDR1 is MGHDK and CDR2 is SYGVNS. Losses at the gene ends were 5 bases for V and 2 bases for J; bases not matched to a gene: 6.

The chain uses TRBV7-4 and TRBJ1-2; D possibly corresponds to TRBD1 (5 bases). Germline values: CDR1 SGHVT, CDR2 SQSDAQ. The V and J ends lost 4 bases and 3 bases respectively, with 12 bases between them. The CDR3 runs to 14 residues. The CDR3 is CASSSSGLYYGYTF. CDR3 sequence (DNA): TGTGCCAGCAGCTCCTCAGGGCTTTACTATGGCTACACCTTC.

The V gene is TRBV21-1, the J gene TRBJ2-3; the D call of TRBD2 is as the table states it, not checked on the DNA. TRBV21-1 counts as a pseudogene. This CDR3 region has 19 residues. DNA for the CDR3: TGTGCCAGCAGCAAAGAACCTTCCCTTAGCGGGGCCAGCACAGATACGCAGTATTTT. It yields the protein CASSKEPSLSGASTDTQYF.

V and J are TRBV19 and TRBJ2-3; the match to TRBD1 covers 11 bases. The CDR3 contains 16 residues. Trimming at V came to 6 bases and at J to 2 bases, leaving 7 bases not matched to a gene. CDR1 is LNHDA and CDR2 is SQIVND in the germline V gene (reference sequence). The CDR3 region is CASRRSGQGATDTQYF. The CDR3 DNA reads TGTGCCAGTAGAAGATCCGGACAGGGGGCCACAGATACGCAGTATTTT.

This clone is a singleton in its sample. The chain couples TRBV7-9 to TRBJ1-1; D is possibly TRBD1 (6 bases). V was cut by 1 base and J by 0 bases, with 9 bases left in between. The CDR3 contains 15 residues. The germline gives CDR1 SEHNR, CDR2 FQNEAQ (reference sequence). CDR3 sequence (DNA): TGTGCCAGCAGCTTAGGAGGACAGATGAACACTGAAGCTTTCTTT. Its protein product is CASSLGGQMNTEAFF.

The chain joins TRBV6-5 to TRBJ1-6; 7 bases agree with TRBD1. The CDR3 length is 14 residues. The germline CDR1 and CDR2 sequences are MNHEY and SVGAGI. Germline trimming cut 7 bases from V and 7 bases from J; bases unmatched to any gene: 7. This CDR3 reads CASTGGGSNSPLHF. CDR3 DNA: TGTGCCAGCACCGGAGGGGGCTCAAATTCACCCCTCCACTTT.

The genes are TRBV5-6 and TRBJ2-7; a weak D match, TRBD2 (5 bases). The CDR3 covers 13 residues. CDR1 is SGHDT and CDR2 is YYEEEE in the germline V gene. Trimming took off 0 bases at V and 6 bases at J, with 10 bases between the two ends. The CDR3 nucleotides are TGTGCCAGCAGCTTGGTATCGGGGTTCGAGCAGTACTTC. As protein: CASSLVSGFEQYF. Full variable domain (missing parts from reference TRBV5-6 and TRBJ2-7): DAGVTQSPTHLIKTRGQQVTLRCSPKSGHDTVSWYQQALGQGPQFIFQYYEEEERQRGNFPDRFSGHQFPNYSSELNVNALLLGDSALYLCASSLVSGFEQYFGPGTRLTVT.

This chain joins TRBV11-2 and TRBJ2-2; 9 bases are a match to TRBD2. The CDR3 is 15 amino acids. Unmatched junction bases numbered 3, after V lost 4 bases and J lost 3 bases. The V gene's germline CDR1 is SGHAT and CDR2 FQNNGV. The CDR3 DNA is TGTGCCAGCAGCTCTGCGGGGGGGCACACCGGGGAGCTGTTTTTT. As protein: CASSSAGGHTGELFF.

This chain uses TRBV5-8 with TRBJ2-7; possible D gene TRBD2, 5 bases. Trimming removed 6 bases from V and 6 bases from J, with 22 bases in between. Looked up from germline, CDR1 is SGHTS and CDR2 is YDEGEE. The CDR3 has 15 residues. The CDR3 loop reads CASTQNSAPGLEQYF. CDR3 sequence (DNA): TGTGCCAGCACCCAAAATAGCGCCCCAGGTCTCGAGCAGTACTTC. The variable domain in full, with the rest retrieved from reference TRBV5-8 and TRBJ2-7, is EAGVTQSPTHLIKTRGQQATLRCSPISGHTSVYWYQQALGLGLQFLLWYDEGEERNRGNFPPRFSGRQFPNYSSELNVNALELEDSALYLCASTQNSAPGLEQYFGPGTRLTVT.

This chain joins TRBV19 and TRBJ2-7, with TRBD1 as a possible D gene (6 bases). There are 15 residues in the CDR3. Germline V gene data show CDR1 as LNHDA and CDR2 as SQIVND (reference sequence). Trimming cost V 1 base and J 4 bases, with 14 bases left between them. For the CDR3, the DNA is TGTGCCAGTAGTATAGCCCCCGGGCAGGGGTACGAGCAGTACTTC. This gives the protein CASSIAPGQGYEQYF.